The rows below give T cell receptor beta chains drawn from one sample of a study of cytomegalovirus exposure and HLA in healthy donors. The assay was immunoSEQ multiplex PCR, and TCRdb's table has in-frame clones only and misses some. There are about 160,000 clones in the sample; approximately 80% occur only once, and about 13% lies in the top ten. Sequenced material: PBMCs. Receptors were obtained from a woman between 50 and 59 years old in good health and CMV-seronegative. The conserved cysteine and the conserved F or W are not part of the CDR3 here. Size tells how often a clone was seen (once, few, many) or the class of an expanded clone, and some rows leave it out.

v_call: TRBV11-2
clone_size: .
cdr3_aa: ASSQAFSSHALLYEQY

v_call: TRBV4-3
clone_size: .
cdr3_aa: ASSQELGGSYEQY

v_call: TRBV2
clone_size: .
cdr3_aa: ASKRDQGLSGANVLT

v_call: TRBV18
clone_size: .
cdr3_aa: ASSPPGHTTEQY

v_call: TRBV6-5
clone_size: .
cdr3_aa: ASSYGTPSGTEAF

v_call: TRBV19
clone_size: .
cdr3_aa: ASSFGGGTTDTQY

v_call: TRBV9
clone_size: .
cdr3_aa: ASSTGTSWQTQY

v_call: TRBV10-3
clone_size: .
cdr3_aa: AISELTGTGANEQF

v_call: TRBV19
clone_size: .
cdr3_aa: ASNDRGLSGEQY

v_call: TRBV11-2
clone_size: few
cdr3_aa: ASSSGTGREQY

v_call: TRBV18
clone_size: .
cdr3_aa: ASSGETSNTEAF

v_call: TRBV15
clone_size: .
cdr3_aa: ATSRAGQSTDTQY

v_call: TRBV7-9
clone_size: .
cdr3_aa: ASSFVMSTEAF

v_call: TRBV11-2
clone_size: few
cdr3_aa: ASSYRASSYNEQF

v_call: TRBV11-2
clone_size: few
cdr3_aa: ASSLDILYGYT

v_call: TRBV27
clone_size: few
cdr3_aa: ASSSSETYNEQF

v_call: TRBV5-5
clone_size: .
cdr3_aa: ASSLDRNQETQY

v_call: TRBV10-2
clone_size: .
cdr3_aa: ASSDDRWGETQY

v_call: TRBV15
clone_size: .
cdr3_aa: ATSRPLPGTGGETQY

v_call: TRBV28
clone_size: .
cdr3_aa: ASRQTGGGNSPLH

v_call: TRBV6-6
clone_size: once
cdr3_aa: ASSYLLGTGGEQY

v_call: TRBV6-6
clone_size: .
cdr3_aa: ASSPQGAQGYT

v_call: TRBV11-1
clone_size: .
cdr3_aa: ASSLDAGLLWNEQF

v_call: TRBV6-5
clone_size: .
cdr3_aa: ASRLREIDIQY

v_call: TRBV9
clone_size: .
cdr3_aa: ASSRTGGFPPGANVLT

v_call: TRBV19
clone_size: .
cdr3_aa: ASTQGAQNNEQF

v_call: TRBV9
clone_size: .
cdr3_aa: ASSRGVSGNEQF

v_call: TRBV7-2
clone_size: .
cdr3_aa: ASSPDRLSSYEQY

v_call: TRBV19
clone_size: .
cdr3_aa: ASSGTANEKLF

v_call: TRBV4-2
clone_size: .
cdr3_aa: ASSQTPGTFYEQY

v_call: TRBV5-5
clone_size: .
cdr3_aa: ASRTDGGLLNYGYT

v_call: TRBV2
clone_size: .
cdr3_aa: ASSDVPASVQPQH

v_call: TRBV7-2
clone_size: once
cdr3_aa: ASSSAGNQPQH

v_call: TRBV4-1
clone_size: .
cdr3_aa: ASSQVAGGLGETQY

v_call: TRBV12-5
clone_size: .
cdr3_aa: ASGFLGTGNEQY

v_call: TRBV29-1
clone_size: .
cdr3_aa: SVVGHEAF

v_call: TRBV6-5
clone_size: few
cdr3_aa: ASSLEGAGYGYT

v_call: TRBV18
clone_size: few
cdr3_aa: ASSGLATGNTEAF

v_call: TRBV29-1
clone_size: .
cdr3_aa: SVVNRALPMNTEAF

v_call: TRBV10-3
clone_size: .
cdr3_aa: AISESGGQSNTEAF

v_call: TRBV7-9
clone_size: few
cdr3_aa: ASSFISSSGNTIY

v_call: TRBV7-2
clone_size: .
cdr3_aa: ASSLSRGSTGELF

v_call: TRBV4-2
clone_size: .
cdr3_aa: ASSLGLAGGLNNEQF

v_call: TRBV6-1
clone_size: .
cdr3_aa: ASSTRDDQPQH

v_call: TRBV18
clone_size: .
cdr3_aa: ASSLSRGGMNTEAF